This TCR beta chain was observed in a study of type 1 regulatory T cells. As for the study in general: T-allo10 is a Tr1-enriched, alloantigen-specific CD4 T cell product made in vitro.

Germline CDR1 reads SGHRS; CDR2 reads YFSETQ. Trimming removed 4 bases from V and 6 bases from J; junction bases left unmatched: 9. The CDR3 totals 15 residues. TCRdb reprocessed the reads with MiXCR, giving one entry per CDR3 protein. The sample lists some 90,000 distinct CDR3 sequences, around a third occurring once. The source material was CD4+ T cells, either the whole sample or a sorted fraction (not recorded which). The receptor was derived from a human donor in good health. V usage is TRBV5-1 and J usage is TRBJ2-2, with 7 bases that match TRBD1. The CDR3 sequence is CASSQIRQGAGELFF. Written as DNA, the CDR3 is TGCGCCAGCAGCCAAATACGTCAGGGGGCCGGGGAGCTGTTTTTT.